This passage covers 32 T cell receptor beta chains from one sample sequenced in a study of blood T cells in healthy people across ages. It was with a sample-barcoded 5' primer and a J-beta primer mix that a second PCR of about 6 to 12 cycles was run. From the 5' RACE reads, TCRdb called clonotypes with MiXCR, one entry per CDR3 protein. Here the sample spans about 810,000 distinct CDR3 sequences, around 36% being singletons. The sequenced material came from blood. The receptor source for this set is a man in his late teens or twenties in good health.

The gene calls are TRBV7-2 and TRBJ2-5; 7 positions match TRBD1. The J call could be wrong; TRBJ2-7 is a better fit for the DNA end. The CDR3 runs 14 residues. Germline V gene lookup returns CDR1 SGHTA and CDR2 FQGNSA. The CDR3 region has the DNA TGTACCAGCAGCTTCGGACAGGTTGGCGGCGAGCAGTACTTC. Encoded protein: CTSSFGQVGGEQYF.

J is TRBJ1-6 and V is TRBV20-1; 7 nucleotides match TRBD1. The CDR3 covers 13 residues. V shed 3 bases, J shed 5 bases, and the junction held 1 base outside the gene matches. Germline CDR1 is DFQATT and CDR2 is SNEGSKA (reference sequence). CDR3 loop: CSARTGHNSPLHF. The CDR3 nucleotides are TGCAGTGCTAGGACAGGGCATAATTCACCCCTCCACTTT.

A few counts support this clonotype. The CDR3 nucleotides are TGTGCCAGCAGTGCCGGGACGCAATGGGAGACCCAGTACTTC. The encoded protein is CASSAGTQWETQYF. The chain recombines TRBV2 with TRBJ2-5; D may be TRBD1 or TRBD2 (5 bases each). V was trimmed by 4 bases and J by 5 bases, leaving 14 bases between them. CDR1 and CDR2 (germline): SNHLY, FYNNEI. CDR3 length equals 14 residues.

The J gene is TRBJ1-2, the V gene TRBV7-2; D is unclear. The CDR3 runs to 16 residues. Germline V gene data show CDR1 as SGHTA and CDR2 as FQGNSA. Deletions cut 0 bases from V and 2 bases from J, with 13 bases between. CDR3 DNA sequence: TGTGCCAGCAGCTTAGCGATTGTTCTCCAGAACTATGGCTACACCTTC. It yields the protein CASSLAIVLQNYGYTF.

This chain uses TRBV10-3 with TRBJ1-1; D gene ambiguous. Germline V CDR1 and CDR2: ENHRY, SYGVKD. The V end lost 4 bases, the J end lost 6 bases, and 24 bases lay between the germline ends. This CDR3 spans 17 amino acids. The CDR3 DNA is TGTGCCATCAGTGGTCAGATCGGGATAGCCGACCTCTCTGAAGCTTTCTTT. It codes for CAISGQIGIADLSEAFF.

This chain connects TRBV5-1 to TRBJ2-3; 12 bases agree with TRBD2. The germline V gene encodes CDR1 SGHRS and CDR2 YFSETQ. The V segment lost 2 bases and the J segment 3 bases; nucleotides outside the gene matches: 4. The CDR3 covers 16 residues. The CDR3 protein is CASSFEGLAGTDTQYF. The CDR3, as DNA: TGCGCCAGCAGCTTCGAGGGACTAGCGGGTACAGATACGCAGTATTTT.

This clonotype has only a few counts. The DNA for the CDR3 is TGTGCCAGCAGCCCATGGGACCGTAATTCACCCCTCCACTTT. It is translated as CASSPWDRNSPLHF. This chain joins TRBV12-3 or TRBV12-4 and TRBJ1-6; a possible D gene is TRBD1 (5 bases). The CDR3 is 14 amino acids. Trimming shortened V by 6 bases and J by 6 bases, and 12 bases separated the two germline ends.

V is TRBV28 and J is TRBJ2-6; TRBD1 agrees at 8 bases. With 5 bases clipped from V and 2 bases from J, the junction kept 8 bases outside the gene matches. Germline-derived CDR1 and CDR2 are MDHEN and SYDVKM. The CDR3 is 17 residues long. CDR3 protein: CASSPRQGSPGANVLTF. CDR3 DNA sequence: TGTGCCAGCAGTCCCAGACAGGGGAGTCCTGGGGCCAACGTCCTGACTTTC.

This clonotype was picked up many times. The chain employs TRBV7-2 and TRBJ2-5; D is ambiguous. The CDR3 sequence is 14 residues long. Per germline, CDR1 SGHTA and CDR2 FQGNSA. With 3 bases removed from V and 0 bases from J, the gap between germline ends came to 8 bases. The DNA of the CDR3 is TGTGCCAGCAGCTTGCCGCCTAACCAAGAGACCCAGTACTTC. This codes for CASSLPPNQETQYF.

In its sample, this clonotype was seen a few times. This chain connects TRBV7-2 to TRBJ2-3, with D unresolved. V was clipped by 2 bases and J by 5 bases, with 11 bases between them. This CDR3 spans 14 amino acids. Germline CDR1 reads SGHTA; CDR2 reads FQGNSA. Here the CDR3 reads CASSLNSGIDTQYF. CDR3 bases: TGTGCCAGCAGCTTAAACTCCGGAATAGATACGCAGTATTTT.

This clonotype was seen only a few times. The genes are TRBV7-2 and TRBJ2-3; 9 nucleotides line up with TRBD2. Germline V gives CDR1 SGHTA, CDR2 FQGNSA. This CDR3 comprises 15 residues. After removal of 5 bases from V and 4 bases from J, the junction contained 7 bases not matched to a gene. The CDR3 here is CASSPSGALPDTQYF. The CDR3 DNA follows: TGTGCCAGCAGCCCTAGCGGGGCCCTCCCAGATACGCAGTATTTT. Full variable domain (remainder filled in from reference TRBV7-2 and TRBJ2-3): GAGVSQSPSNKVTEKGKDVELRCDPISGHTALYWYRQSLGQGLEFLIYFQGNSAPDKSGLPSDRFSAERTGGSVSTLTIQRTQQEDSAVYLCASSPSGALPDTQYFGPGTRLTVL.

As concerns this clonotype: Relative to the germline gene, one junction end is altered; a read error may explain this. The rearrangement uses TRBV9 and TRBJ2-3; 8 nucleotides match TRBD2. Germline V gene lookup returns CDR1 SGDLS and CDR2 YYNGEE. The CDR3 runs to 17 residues. The CDR3 sequence is CVSSQPLAGGNTDTQYF. The CDR3 coding sequence is TGTGTCAGCAGCCAACCCCTGGCGGGGGGAAACACAGATACGCAGTATTTT.

This clonotype was seen at least ten times. This sequence joins TRBV20-1 and TRBJ2-1; 9 bases agree with TRBD1. Per germline, CDR1 DFQATT and CDR2 SNEGSKA (reference sequence). The length of the CDR3 is 14 residues. Trimming removed 5 bases from V and 4 bases from J; junction bases left unmatched: 6. CDR3 region: CSALRGQGYNEQFF. CDR3 in DNA: TGCAGTGCTCTACGAGGACAGGGGTACAATGAGCAGTTCTTC.

This clonotype occurred a few times. The chain carries TRBV29-1 and TRBJ2-1; the D call may be TRBD1 or TRBD2 (6 bases each). The CDR3 runs 16 residues. Germline CDR1 reads SQVTM; CDR2 reads ANQGSEA. Between the trimmed V and J ends, which lost 5 bases and 5 bases, there was a span of 22 bases. CDR3 in amino acids: CSVSPVVGGFDNEQFF. In DNA, the CDR3 is TGCAGCGTTTCCCCAGTCGTGGGGGGCTTCGACAATGAGCAGTTCTTC.

The rearrangement links TRBV6-2 or TRBV6-3 to TRBJ2-3; TRBD1 agrees at 7 bases. Germline CDR1 is MNHEY and CDR2 is SVGEGT. After removal of 8 bases from V and 5 bases from J, the junction contained 13 bases not matched to a gene. This CDR3 spans 15 amino acids. The CDR3 sequence is CASGRDSEFLDTQYF. The CDR3, as DNA: TGTGCCAGCGGTCGGGACAGCGAGTTTCTAGATACGCAGTATTTT.

The chain uses TRBV9 and TRBJ2-3, with 8 bases aligning to TRBD2. The CDR3 has 15 amino acids. The trim removed 1 base at V and 4 bases at J, leaving 5 bases unmatched. Germline values: CDR1 SGDLS, CDR2 YYNGEE. This chain's CDR3 is CASSVRLANSDTQYF. CDR3 DNA: TGTGCCAGCAGCGTACGACTAGCGAATTCAGATACGCAGTATTTT.

Comment on this clonotype: Possible read error: a much larger clone is one base away. The chain uses TRBV7-2 and TRBJ2-5; tentatively, D is TRBD2 (6 bases). The V gene lost 1 base and the J gene lost 11 bases, with 14 bases spanning the gap. The CDR3 contains 13 residues. Germline-derived CDR1 and CDR2 are SGHTA and FQGNSA. The CDR3 loop is CASSLDRENEQYF. CDR3 DNA: TGTGCCAGCAGCTTAGACCGGGAGAATGAGCAGTACTTC.

About this clonotype itself: This may arise from a read error, as a much more abundant clone is one base away. The chain couples TRBV18 to TRBJ1-6, with D perhaps matching TRBD1 (6 bases). The CDR3 runs to 20 residues. Trimming took 2 bases from V and 5 from J, leaving 25 bases between them. CDR1 is KGHSH, CDR2 LQKENI, per germline. This CDR3 is CASSPKPGQGPASNNSPLHF. In DNA form, the CDR3 reads TGTGCCAGCTCACCAAAACCGGGACAAGGCCCTGCAAGCAATAATTCACCCCTCCACTTT.

Note on this clonotype: A much larger clone differs from this one at a single base, so this may be a read error. The gene calls are TRBV12-3 or TRBV12-4 and TRBJ2-1; tentatively, D is TRBD2 (5 bases). The DNA end lines up better with TRBJ2-7; the J call may be wrong. The CDR3 has 14 amino acids. The CDR3 protein is CASSSGSSYNEQYF. In DNA form, the CDR3 reads TGTGCCAGCAGCTCGGGGAGCTCCTACAATGAGCAGTACTTC.

About this clonotype itself: With a much larger clone just one base away, this may be a read error. The V and J genes are TRBV4-3 and TRBJ2-3; D could derive from TRBD1 or TRBD2 (5 bases each). This CDR3 has 16 residues. Trimming took 3 bases from V and 0 from J, leaving 13 bases between them. The V gene's germline CDR1 is LGHNA and CDR2 YSLEER. Here the CDR3 DNA reads TGCGCCAGCAGCCACACCCGGGGCTCTAGCACAGATACGCAGTATTTT. It specifies CASSHTRGSSTDTQYF.

This clonotype was picked up many times. A read error may explain this, as a much larger clone is one base away. The chain joins TRBV5-1 to TRBJ2-1; the D gene is possibly TRBD2 (5 bases). In germline, CDR1 is SGHRS, CDR2 YFSETQ. This CDR3 contains 14 residues. V lost 4 bases and J 4 bases, leaving 12 bases between the germline ends. CDR3 in amino acids: CASSAWSGYNEQFF. The CDR3 DNA sequence: TGCGCCAGCAGCGCCTGGAGCGGATACAATGAGCAGTTCTTC.

This clonotype was counted many times. The V call is TRBV5-1, the J call TRBJ2-5, with D possibly TRBD2 on 5 matching bases. Trimming stripped 4 bases from V and 5 bases from J, with 15 bases between. CDR3 length: 14 residues. CDR1 and CDR2 (germline): SGHRS, YFSETQ. Written as DNA, the CDR3 is TGCGCCAGCAGCCGCGGGTTGGGTGATGAGACCCAGTACTTC. Translation: CASSRGLGDETQYF.

Notes on this clonotype: A much larger clone differs from this one at a single base, so this may be a read error. This chain links TRBV27 with TRBJ2-5; D is unclear. Germline assignment: CDR1 MNHEY and CDR2 SMNVEV (reference sequence). The germline V and J ends were trimmed by 6 bases and 11 bases, with 19 bases remaining between them. The CDR3 loop spans 13 amino acids. CDR3 residues: CASRRDSYNEQYF. In nucleotides, the CDR3 is TGTGCCAGCAGGAGAGACTCCTACAATGAGCAGTACTTC.

This clonotype was counted ten times or more. The chain is built from TRBV4-2 and TRBJ2-3; 7 bases align to TRBD1. Germline CDR1 reads LGHNA; CDR2 reads YNFKEQ. The CDR3 is 16 residues long. With 1 base clipped from V and 4 bases from J, the junction kept 8 bases outside the gene matches. CDR3 DNA: TGTGCCAGCAGCCAAGGAGGGGGCACCTCTGCAGATACGCAGTATTTT. Translation gives CASSQGGGTSADTQYF.

Worth noting for this clonotype: At one boundary the junction diverges from the germline segment, which might be a read error. The V gene is TRBV7-9, the J gene TRBJ1-5; D is unclear. The germline CDR1 and CDR2 sequences are SEHNR and FQNEAQ (reference sequence). The CDR3 contains 15 residues. The CDR3: CASGLGGFGNQPQHF. The CDR3 bases are TGTGCCAGCGGCTTAGGAGGTTTTGGCAATCAGCCCCAGCATTTT.

This chain links TRBV12-3 or TRBV12-4 with TRBJ1-6; possible D gene TRBD1, 6 bases. Trimming stripped 8 bases from V and 8 bases from J, with 13 bases between. CDR3 size: 13 residues. CDR3 protein: CASRDKGDSPLHF. The CDR3 nucleotides are TGTGCCAGCCGCGACAAGGGGGATTCACCCCTCCACTTT.

The rearrangement links TRBV27 to TRBJ2-1, with 8 bases lining up with TRBD2. V lost 2 bases and J lost 6; bases outside the gene matches: 6. The CDR3 totals 15 residues. Germline-derived CDR1 and CDR2 are MNHEY and SMNVEV (reference sequence). The CDR3 region is CASSLVGLASNEQFF. CDR3 DNA sequence: TGTGCCAGCAGTTTAGTTGGACTAGCTTCCAATGAGCAGTTCTTC.

This clonotype was seen many times. The rearrangement joins TRBV25-1 to TRBJ1-2; D gene uncertain. CDR1 and CDR2 (germline): MGHDK, SYGVNS. CDR3 size: 12 residues. Trimming cost V 2 bases and J 7 bases, with 8 bases left between them. CDR3 sequence: CASSEGEGGYTF. CDR3 nucleotide sequence: TGTGCCAGCAGTGAAGGGGAGGGTGGCTACACCTTC.

The V and J genes are TRBV29-1 and TRBJ2-1; 10 positions agree with TRBD2. This CDR3 spans 15 amino acids. Germline CDR1 reads SQVTM; CDR2 reads ANQGSEA. The V and J ends lost 1 base and 2 bases, in that order; junction bases with no gene match: 2. CDR3 in amino acids: CSVEGTSGAYNEQFF. The CDR3 coding sequence is TGCAGCGTTGAAGGAACTAGCGGGGCCTACAATGAGCAGTTCTTC.

This clonotype has more than one count but fewer than ten. This rearrangement joins TRBV7-3 to TRBJ2-2; D perhaps matches TRBD2 (5 bases). Per the germline V gene, CDR1 is SGHTA and CDR2 is FQGTGA. The V and J ends lost 2 bases and 4 bases respectively, with 14 bases between them. The CDR3 sequence is 16 residues long. For the CDR3, the DNA is TGTGCCAGCAGCTTATACAGAGGGCTCGGCACCGGGGAGCTGTTTTTT. This gives the protein CASSLYRGLGTGELFF.

The chain combines TRBV2 with TRBJ1-6, with D maybe TRBD1 (6 bases). This CDR3 contains 13 residues. V was pared by 5 bases and J by 7 bases, with 9 bases between. Germline V gene sequence: CDR1 SNHLY, CDR2 FYNNEI. This chain's CDR3 is CASSIGTNSPLHF. Written as DNA, the CDR3 is TGTGCCAGCAGTATAGGGACAAATTCACCCCTCCACTTT.

This clonotype was found a few times. The rearrangement uses TRBV7-2 and TRBJ2-1; D is possibly TRBD1 or TRBD2 (5 bases each). The germline V and J ends were trimmed by 0 bases and 0 bases, with 12 bases remaining between them. The CDR3 sequence is 17 residues long. Germline values: CDR1 SGHTA, CDR2 FQGNSA. The CDR3 region is CASSLAVGPASYNEQFF. Here the CDR3 DNA reads TGTGCCAGCAGCTTAGCGGTGGGACCTGCCTCCTACAATGAGCAGTTCTTC.